The 4 T cell receptor beta chains reported below all come from one sample, sequenced in a study of technical replicates of blood from a handful of donors. Libraries were prepared by immunoSEQ multiplex PCR; TCRdb keeps only in-frame clonotypes and omits some of them. This table has some 67,000 clones, about 98% appearing once. The sequenced material came from T cells isolated from PBMCs. These receptors were obtained from a human donor in good health.

This clone has more than one count but fewer than ten. The chain joins TRBV5-5 to TRBJ2-1; 11 bases line up with TRBD2. V lost 2 bases, J lost 6 bases, and 4 bases stayed unmatched. CDR3 length equals 15 residues. CDR1 is SGHKS, CDR2 YYEKEE, per germline (reference sequence). The CDR3 DNA is TGTGCCAGCAGCTTCGTAGCGGGGGGGATCAATGAGCAGTTCTTC. This sequence encodes CASSFVAGGINEQFF.

The V call is TRBV27, the J call TRBJ2-1, with 9 bases lining up with TRBD2. The CDR3 has 17 amino acids. The germline gives CDR1 MNHEY, CDR2 SMNVEV (reference sequence). The ends lost 0 bases at V and 4 bases at J; junction bases unmatched: 7. Here the CDR3 reads CASSLSGGRAQYNEQFF. The CDR3 DNA reads as TGTGCCAGCAGTTTATCGGGCGGGAGGGCCCAATACAATGAGCAGTTCTTC.

The V call is TRBV7-9, the J call TRBJ2-7, with D tentatively TRBD2 (5 bases). The CDR3 runs to 16 residues. CDR1 is SEHNR and CDR2 is FQNEAQ in the germline V gene (reference sequence). Trimming removed 3 bases from V and 1 base from J, with 16 bases in between. CDR3 sequence: CASSFLGGRISYEQYF. DNA for the CDR3: TGTGCCAGCAGCTTTTTAGGTGGGAGAATATCCTACGAGCAGTACTTC. The full variable domain, with the rest looked up from reference TRBV7-9 and TRBJ2-7, is DTGVSQNPRHKITKRGQNVTFRCDPISEHNRLYWYRQTLGQGPEFLTYFQNEAQLEKSRLLSDRFSAERPKGSFSTLEIQRTEQGDSAMYLCASSFLGGRISYEQYFGPGTRLTVT.

This sequence joins TRBV28 and TRBJ1-5; no clear D. Germline CDR1 and CDR2: MDHEN and SYDVKM. V was trimmed by 1 base and J by 0 bases, leaving 13 bases between them. The CDR3 is 17 amino acids. Written as DNA, the CDR3 is TGTGCCAGCAGTTTATTCCTCCTTCGGGATAGCAATCAGCCCCAGCATTTT. As protein: CASSLFLLRDSNQPQHF.